This entry lists 19 T cell receptor beta chains sequenced from one sample in a study of regulatory T cells in long-lasting Graves disease. Time point defined: newly diagnosed GD, antithyroid drugs for less than 3 months. TCR sequences were obtained from RNA taken from PBMCs. With iRepertoire HTBI primers and Arm-PCR of CDR3 regions, TCR beta libraries were built. MiXCR, applied by TCRdb to the multiplex PCR reads, yields one record per CDR3 protein. The sample lists around 460,000 distinct CDR3 sequences, 14% occurring once. This same sample was also part of a study on T cells in Graves' hyperthyroidism and ophthalmopathy.

Material: peripheral blood mononuclear cells (PBMCs), obtained at new diagnosis, from a patient treated with antithyroid drugs. The receptors stem from a woman in her forties or fifties with Graves disease.

The chain carries TRBV9 and TRBJ2-3, with 7 bases fitting TRBD1. The CDR3 length is 15 residues. V shed 4 bases and J 1 base; nucleotides not matched to a gene: 6. Looked up from germline, CDR1 is SGDLS and CDR2 is YYNGEE. CDR3 DNA sequence: TGTGCCAGCAGCCGAGAGGGGGCTGGCACAGATACGCAGTATTTT. This translates into CASSREGAGTDTQYF.

Ten or more counts support this clonotype. The V call is TRBV20-1, the J call TRBJ2-5, with a tentative D call TRBD2 (5 bases). V was pared by 3 bases and J by 5 bases, with 16 bases between. Germline V gives CDR1 DFQATT, CDR2 SNEGSKA (reference sequence). The CDR3 is 14 residues long. The CDR3, as DNA: TGCAGTGCTAGCCCCTTGGGTCCGGGGGAGACCCAGTACTTC. As protein: CSASPLGPGETQYF.

This clonotype was found a few times. The chain recombines TRBV4-1 with TRBJ2-7; 8 bases fit TRBD1. The germline gives CDR1 MGHRA, CDR2 YSYEKL. V dropped 3 bases and J dropped 5; count of bases not matched to a gene: 6. The CDR3 is 14 residues long. DNA of the CDR3: TGCGCCAGCAGCCAGGCCCAGGGGGCCCACGAGCAGTACTTC. Amino acids: CASSQAQGAHEQYF.

The chain is built from TRBV5-8 and TRBJ2-2; 9 nucleotides match TRBD1. The germline V gene encodes CDR1 SGHTS and CDR2 YDEGEE. Trimming cost V 3 bases and J 4 bases; bases outside gene matches: 4. This CDR3 spans 15 amino acids. The CDR3 loop is CASSSRQGGTGELFF. CDR3 DNA: TGTGCCAGCAGCTCCCGACAGGGGGGCACCGGGGAGCTGTTTTTT. Using reference TRBV5-8 and TRBJ2-2 for the parts outside the CDR3, the full variable domain is EAGVTQSPTHLIKTRGQQATLRCSPISGHTSVYWYQQALGLGLQFLLWYDEGEERNRGNFPPRFSGRQFPNYSSELNVNALELEDSALYLCASSSRQGGTGELFFGEGSRLTVL.

This rearrangement joins TRBV14 to TRBJ2-1; 7 nucleotides match TRBD2. Trimming took 0 bases from V and 2 from J; bases not matched to a gene: 13. CDR1 and CDR2 from the germline V gene are SGHDN and FVKESK. The CDR3 extends over 19 amino acids. The CDR3 DNA is TGTGCCAGCAGCCAAGAACCCTCCATCGGGAGGTTCGCCTACAATGAGCAGTTCTTC. Translating gives CASSQEPSIGRFAYNEQFF.

This clonotype was recorded many times. The genes are TRBV2 and TRBJ2-2, with 9 bases lining up with TRBD2. Germline CDR1 reads SNHLY; CDR2 reads FYNNEI. With V trimmed by 9 bases and J by 5 bases, 7 bases remained unmatched. The CDR3 has 14 residues. The CDR3 region is CASNSGRSTGELFF. The CDR3 region has the DNA TGTGCCAGTAATAGCGGGAGAAGTACCGGGGAGCTGTTTTTT.

This clonotype was observed many times. This chain uses TRBV20-1 with TRBJ2-1; TRBD2 agrees at 11 bases. J lost 10 bases, V lost 1 base, and 9 bases had no gene match. The germline V gene has CDR1 DFQATT and CDR2 SNEGSKA (reference sequence). This CDR3 is 15 amino acids long. The CDR3 sequence is CSARGGLAGGREQFF. The CDR3 DNA reads as TGCAGTGCTAGAGGTGGGCTAGCGGGAGGACGCGAGCAGTTCTTC.

The chain uses TRBV7-9 and TRBJ2-5; 7 nucleotides agree with TRBD2. CDR1 and CDR2 (germline): SEHNR, FQNEAQ (reference sequence). J was trimmed by 1 base and V by 3 bases; bases with no gene match: 5. The length of the CDR3 is 15 residues. The CDR3 nucleotides read TGTGCCAGCAGCTTGGATCTAGCGGCCCAAGAGACCCAGTACTTC. Translation: CASSLDLAAQETQYF.

This clonotype was counted many times. The chain combines TRBV28 with TRBJ2-6; D gene unclear. V lost 7 bases and J lost 2, with 12 bases in between. Looked up from germline, CDR1 is MDHEN and CDR2 is SYDVKM. The CDR3 contains 15 residues. The CDR3 protein is CASKPLAAGANVLTF. In nucleotides, the CDR3 is TGTGCCAGCAAGCCTCTGGCAGCTGGGGCCAACGTCCTGACTTTC.

About this clonotype: Being one base from a much bigger clone, this may be a read error. V is TRBV11-2 and J is TRBJ2-1, with 8 bases lining up with TRBD1. The CDR3 runs to 15 residues. The germline V gene encodes CDR1 SGHAT and CDR2 FQNNGV. The V segment lost 2 bases and the J segment 11 bases; nucleotides outside the gene matches: 11. The CDR3 sequence: CASSLRQGLEYQQFF. CDR3 in DNA: TGTGCCAGCAGCTTACGACAGGGGCTAGAATATCAGCAGTTCTTC.

This clonotype was detected a few times. The chain couples TRBV18 to TRBJ1-3; the D is unclear. The length of the CDR3 is 14 residues. Germline CDR1 and CDR2: KGHSH and LQKENI. Trimming stripped 2 bases from V and 2 bases from J, with 7 bases between. The CDR3 region has the DNA TGTGCCAGCTCACCATACGACCCTGGAAACACCATATATTTT. It encodes CASSPYDPGNTIYF.

In its sample, this clonotype was seen many times. The gene calls are TRBV27 and TRBJ1-5; D call uncertain. This CDR3 contains 14 residues. Germline assignment: CDR1 MNHEY and CDR2 SMNVEV (reference sequence). Between the trimmed V and J ends, which lost 6 bases and 2 bases, there was a span of 11 bases. CDR3 nucleotide sequence: TGTGCCAGCAGGGGTGCAATTGGCAATCAGCCCCAGCATTTT. Protein product: CASRGAIGNQPQHF.

A remark on this clonotype: A clone one base away is much larger, so this may be a read error. The conserved final phenylalanine or tryptophan is absent from the CDR3, which likely points to a read error. V is TRBV2 and J is TRBJ2-4; no clear D gene. The CDR3 sequence is 14 residues long. Germline assignment: CDR1 SNHLY and CDR2 FYNNEI. Trimming shortened V by 7 bases and J by 0 bases, and 10 bases separated the two germline ends. The CDR3 loop is CASKSELAKNIQYS. DNA for the CDR3: TGTGCCAGCAAAAGCGAACTAGCCAAAAACATTCAGTACTCC.

The V and J genes are TRBV19 and TRBJ2-3, with D unclear. This CDR3 has 14 residues. V gave up 3 bases and J gave up 0 bases, with 7 bases separating them. The germline CDR1 and CDR2 sequences are LNHDA and SQIVND (reference sequence). The CDR3 DNA follows: TGTGCCAGTAGTATGAGGTGGAGCACAGATACGCAGTATTTT. This gives the protein CASSMRWSTDTQYF.

The table lists this clonotype with many counts. The chain combines TRBV10-3 with TRBJ1-3; D gene unclear. Trimming cost V 10 bases and J 0 bases, with 10 bases left between them. The germline V gene has CDR1 ENHRY and CDR2 SYGVKD. The CDR3 is 13 amino acids. The CDR3 DNA is TGTGCCACTCAGGTCCCCTCTGGAAACACCATATATTTT. Translation gives CATQVPSGNTIYF.

The V gene is TRBV18, the J gene TRBJ2-1; no definite D call. The CDR3 extends over 13 amino acids. The germline V gene encodes CDR1 KGHSH and CDR2 LQKENI. V lost 3 bases, J lost 5 bases, and 8 bases lay in between. CDR3 DNA sequence: TGTGCCAGCTCACCTGCTCTTGACAATGAGCAGTTCTTC. It specifies CASSPALDNEQFF.

This clonotype was found many times. V is TRBV2 and J is TRBJ2-5; D might be TRBD1 (7 bases). Germline V lookup: CDR1 SNHLY, CDR2 FYNNEI. There are 15 residues in the CDR3. Trimming shortened V by 6 bases and J by 4 bases, and 18 bases separated the two germline ends. DNA for the CDR3: TGTGCCAGCAGGGACCGCGGGACAGCGGGAGAGACCCAGTACTTC. Its translation: CASRDRGTAGETQYF.

This clonotype was recorded at least ten times. This chain connects TRBV11-2 to TRBJ1-1; a possible D gene is TRBD1 (5 bases). This CDR3 is 17 amino acids long. Trimming removed 5 bases at V and 4 bases at J, with 23 bases between. Germline CDR1 SGHAT, CDR2 FQNNGV. CDR3 sequence reads: CASSLSGGGRRGTEAFF. The DNA of the CDR3 is TGTGCCAGCAGCCTAAGTGGGGGGGGAAGAAGAGGCACTGAAGCTTTCTTT.

The sample holds many counts of this clonotype. The chain joins TRBV11-2 to TRBJ1-2; TRBD1 might be the D (6 bases). The CDR3 is made up of 15 amino acids. The V end was cut by 1 base, the J end by 6 bases, with 15 bases between. Germline CDR1 reads SGHAT; CDR2 reads FQNNGV. The CDR3 protein is CASSLVGGRLDGYTF. CDR3 DNA sequence: TGTGCCAGCAGCTTAGTGGGGGGGCGTCTCGATGGCTACACCTTC.